This entry is about one T cell receptor (beta chain). The sample belongs to a study of blood T cell repertoires in COVID-19. The CDR3 consists of 16 residues. V dropped 3 bases and J dropped 1; count of bases not matched to a gene: 2. Germline V lookup: CDR1 SGHRS, CDR2 YFSETQ. Measured with immunoSEQ multiplex PCR; TCRdb has only the in-frame clones, and not every one. The table lists about 300,000 clones, under 90% of them singletons. The sequenced sample was peripheral blood. This sequence originates from a woman in her twenties or thirties with COVID-19, enrolled during active disease. The rearrangement joins TRBV5-1 to TRBJ1-4; 11 bases match TRBD1. Here the CDR3 DNA reads TGCGCCAGCAGCTGGGGACAGGGGGGAACTAATGAAAAACTGTTTTTT. Translating it yields CASSWGQGGTNEKLFF.